The clone carrying this TCR beta chain has just a few counts. Its antigen is currently unknown. This entry belongs to a study of T cells in Graves' hyperthyroidism and ophthalmopathy. PBMCs were derived from 10 ml fresh peripheral blood. TCR beta CDR3 regions were amplified from RNA. During a first-round RT-PCR of the TCR CDR3, the HTBI primer set was used. TCRdb processed the multiplex PCR reads anew with MiXCR; each CDR3 protein has one entry. This table holds fewer than 700,000 distinct CDR3 sequences, roughly 17% found once. The germline gives CDR1 SEHNR, CDR2 FQNEAQ (reference sequence). The CDR3 runs 15 residues. Deletions cut 2 bases from V and 5 bases from J, with 12 bases between. General observations from the study: Within blood appeared most thyroid clonotypes that had expanded above 0.001. Ophthalmopathy was model-predicted a median approximately 6.9 months pre-onset.

The V and J genes are TRBV7-9 and TRBJ2-2; D is possibly TRBD1 or TRBD2 (5 bases each). Input material: blood. This TCR derives from a woman aged 25 to 39 with Graves' hyperthyroidism. The CDR3 spells CASSLYGGETGELFF. The CDR3 nucleotides are TGTGCCAGCAGCTTATATGGGGGAGAGACCGGGGAGCTGTTTTTT.